This T cell receptor beta chain comes out of a study of Tregs in tolerant kidney transplant recipients. The CDR3 spans 13 residues. Deletions cut 5 bases from V and 4 bases from J, with 11 bases between. Germline CDR1 and CDR2: KGHSH and LQKENI. TCRdb keeps only in-frame clones here, not all; method: immunoSEQ multiplex PCR. In the table there are about 240,000 clones, 80% to 85% of which are singletons. The V gene is TRBV18, the J gene TRBJ2-5, with D perhaps TRBD2 (6 bases). The TCR originated in a human donor in good health. Input material: CD4+ T cells from blood. The CDR3 region is CASSYISGETQYF. Written as DNA, the CDR3 is TGTGCCAGCTCATATATTAGCGGAGAGACCCAGTACTTC.